This is a list of T cell receptor beta chains from one sample in a study of cytomegalovirus exposure and HLA in healthy donors. The table came from immunoSEQ multiplex PCR; TCRdb's copy has only in-frame clones and leaves some out. This sample has over 150,000 clones, with roughly 80% found just once. The sequencing input was PBMCs. These receptors were obtained from a young woman in good health and CMV-seropositive. CDR3s include the opening cysteine and the closing phenylalanine or tryptophan. The D gene is left open where the match is weak. Only part of the rows carry a size: once, few, many, or a class if the clone is expanded.

CDR3 DNA: TGTGCCAGCAGCTTGGACCAGGCGTCTGGAAACACCATATATTTT
CDR3 protein: CASSLDQASGNTIYF
clone size: -
D gene: -
V gene: TRBV5-8
J gene: TRBJ1-3

CDR3 DNA: TGTGCCAGCAGCCATCCCTTCCGAGCAGGGGAGCCTGCGACTAATGAAAAACTGTTTTTT
CDR3 protein: CASSHPFRAGEPATNEKLFF
clone size: -
D gene: -
V gene: TRBV4-2
J gene: TRBJ1-4

CDR3 DNA: TGTGCCAGCAGCGTAGCAGGGGAGAACACTGAAGCTTTCTTT
CDR3 protein: CASSVAGENTEAFF
clone size: -
D gene: -
V gene: TRBV9
J gene: TRBJ1-1

CDR3 DNA: TGTGCTAGTGGTTTGGTTGTAGCGGGGGGAACTAGCAATGAGCAGTTCTTC
CDR3 protein: CASGLVVAGGTSNEQFF
clone size: -
D gene: TRBD2
V gene: TRBV12-5
J gene: TRBJ2-1

CDR3 DNA: TGTGCCAGCAGTGAAGCGCGGCAGGGGTATGAAAAACTGTTTTTT
CDR3 protein: CASSEARQGYEKLFF
clone size: many
D gene: -
V gene: TRBV6-1
J gene: TRBJ1-4

CDR3 DNA: TGTGCCAGCAGCTTCCAGGCGGGTAGCTACACCTTC
CDR3 protein: CASSFQAGSYTF
clone size: -
D gene: -
V gene: TRBV5-6
J gene: TRBJ1-2

CDR3 DNA: TGTGCCAGTAGTATGCAGGGGACAGGCCAGGGCGGCTACACCTTC
CDR3 protein: CASSMQGTGQGGYTF
clone size: -
D gene: TRBD1
V gene: TRBV19
J gene: TRBJ1-2

CDR3 DNA: TGCGCCAGCAGCCAAGTGCGGGGCGAGTACAATGAGCAGTTCTTC
CDR3 protein: CASSQVRGEYNEQFF
clone size: -
D gene: -
V gene: TRBV4-1
J gene: TRBJ2-1

CDR3 DNA: TGTGCCAGCAGGGAGCTACAACAGGGGGCCTGCACAGATACGCAGTATTTT
CDR3 protein: CASRELQQGACTDTQYF
clone size: -
D gene: TRBD1
V gene: TRBV6-7
J gene: TRBJ2-3

CDR3 DNA: TGCGCCAGCAGCCCGCGCCTGAGGGAGGCCTATGGCTACACCTTC
CDR3 protein: CASSPRLREAYGYTF
clone size: -
D gene: -
V gene: TRBV5-1
J gene: TRBJ1-2